This T cell receptor beta chain was observed in a study of Graves' ophthalmopathy and Graves' hyperthyroidism (dated by TCRdb to the late 2010s). Regarding the research as a whole: Peripheral blood was collected at initial diagnosis, before any treatment. To tell Graves' ophthalmopathy apart from Graves' hyperthyroidism, and to predict which patients would progress to ophthalmopathy, the study relied on TCR beta repertoire signatures. In total, 135 blood samples were TCR-sequenced: under 45 ophthalmopathy, approximately 75 hyperthyroidism and some 17 hyperthyroidism-to-ophthalmopathy patients. To explore V-J signatures that separate ophthalmopathy from hyperthyroidism, a discovery set of around 97 patients was enrolled, consisting of approximately 44 with ophthalmopathy and roughly 57 with stable hyperthyroidism. An independent validation cohort comprised under 20 hyperthyroidism patients and roughly 15 patients who later progressed from hyperthyroidism to ophthalmopathy. T-cell repertoires of thyroid tissue and blood were compared in a handful of hyperthyroidism patients. Once sampling was done, hyperthyroidism patients were given methimazole at a starting dose of 30 mg daily, while ophthalmopathy patients were given high-dose intravenous methylprednisolone.

For repertoire sequencing, TCR beta CDR3 regions were amplified from RNA transcripts. A first-round RT-PCR used HTBI primers with the Qiagen OneStep RT-PCR kit, followed by a second-round multiplex PCR, size selection and purification. The libraries underwent paired-end sequencing with 100 bp reads on an Illumina HiSeq2000. Regarding the original processing steps: SOAPnuke was used to process the reads, removing any read that contained adapters or uncalled bases, had a mean Phred below 15, or lacked an exact match to the constant primer or identifier. COPE v1.2.5 was used to merge the high-quality paired reads. Clonotypes were defined as unique nucleotide sequences and were aligned to IMGT TRB V, D and J references using MiTCR v1.1. Only V-J combinations with frequency above 0.0001 were analysed, covering 99% to 99.2% of repertoires. A TCR clonal expansion and chaos score per V-J combination was defined as the ratio of F50 clonal expansion to chaos observed in the TCRdist matrix. Welch's t-statistics and random forest were used to narrow the features down to 13 V-J combinations, which were then fed into a naive Bayes classifier. Thyroid-blood repertoire similarity was quantified with the Morisita-Horn index. Clones were called with MiXCR by TCRdb after fastp trimmed the public reads at Q25, and only in-frame beta chains were retained. Every distinct CDR3 protein forms one entry, paired with its most common genes and DNA. The V and J calls come from TCRdb's annotation, not from the publication. The sample table holds around 600,000 distinct CDR3 sequences, of which roughly 41% were seen once. Of the sample, roughly 3% falls within the top ten clones.

Regarding this clonotype: The specificity of this receptor is unknown. There are no base qualities to consult, and no much larger clone falls within one base.

Patients with ophthalmopathy had moderately to severely active disease, with a Clinical Activity Score of 3 or more, a NOSPECS grade of 4 or more, and a disease duration of less than 3 months. Patients were excluded if they had other autoimmune diseases, uncontrolled infections, pregnancy or lactation. Diagnosis was based on clinical symptoms, serum thyroxine, TRAb, thyroid ultrasound and orbital computed tomography. PBMCs were isolated from about 9.2 ml of fresh peripheral blood by Ficoll-Paque density gradient centrifugation. Total RNA was extracted with Trizol reagent and quality-checked on an Agilent 2100 Bioanalyzer. The junction shows trimming of 5 bases on V and 7 bases on J, plus 9 bases between the germline ends. CDR1 and CDR2, looked up from the germline V gene, are SGHVS and FQNEAQ. The CDR3 numbers 12 residues from cysteine through phenylalanine. Only the CDR3 portion is preserved as DNA: 36 bases, with reading frame beginning at the first base.

Summary of the overall study and its limitations: Most expanded thyroid clonotypes with a frequency above 0.001 also appeared in blood, which suggests that blood repertoires may reflect the immune response in the thyroid. In cross-validation, the 13-signature model distinguished ophthalmopathy from stable hyperthyroidism with about 90% sensitivity and about 81% specificity, while in the test set the corresponding values were about 80% and 75%. No statistical method was used to set the sample size in advance, and the investigators knew which group each participant was assigned to. In validation, the model predicted ophthalmopathy progression with 70.59% sensitivity and 72.22% specificity; roughly 11 predicted patients were CT-confirmed with GO in a median of around 6 months.

The V and J genes are TRBV7-8 and TRBJ1-3, with the D gene uncertain. Material: peripheral blood. The clonotype was recovered from an adult man with Graves' ophthalmopathy. CDR3 region: CASSRTENTIYF. The sequenced DNA: TGTGCCAGCAGCCGGACTGAGAACACCATATATTTT.